This paragraph covers one T cell receptor beta chain sequence. The entry originates in a study of T-cell reconstitution after alpha-beta-depleted transplantation in children. Germline V gene data show CDR1 as SGHRS and CDR2 as YFSETQ. The CDR3 covers 12 residues. Trimming cost V 3 bases and J 7 bases, with 11 bases left between them. The library targeted TCRbeta and was prepared with unique molecular identifiers. From the PCR reads, TCRdb called clonotypes with MiXCR, one entry per CDR3 protein. The sample has about 340,000 distinct CDR3 sequences, about 9.4% seen once; the top ten hold roughly 2.5%. The chain employs TRBV5-1 and TRBJ2-7, with D perhaps matching TRBD2 (5 bases). The input for sequencing was PBMCs from the stem cell graft donor, taken from the stem cell graft. The origin of this receptor is a human donor who donated a stem cell graft to a child with acute lymphoblastic leukemia. CDR3 in amino acids: CASSSGLREQYF. The CDR3 coding sequence is TGCGCCAGCAGCTCAGGACTGAGGGAGCAGTACTTC.